These 28 T cell receptor beta chains were sequenced from one sample in a study of CD8 T cells in ankylosing spondylitis. Study-level results: Apparently characteristic of ankylosing spondylitis blood was a TCR beta motif (roughly 8 highly homologous variants).

No antigen has been assigned to these receptors. Each CDR3 protein gets one entry after TCRdb re-called the 5' RACE reads with MiXCR. Of 400,000 to 450,000 distinct CDR3 sequences detected, approximately 17% appear once; the ten largest clones hold about 0.94%. Specimen: blood, either unsorted or a sorted T cell fraction (not recorded which). The source of these receptors is a male donor with ankylosing spondylitis.

The chain has TRBV6-2 or TRBV6-3 and TRBJ2-3, with D unresolved. V shed 6 bases and J shed 2 bases, with 6 bases lying between them. The germline V gene has CDR1 MNHEY and CDR2 SVGEGT. The CDR3 spans 12 residues. The CDR3 sequence: CASSVITDTQYF. CDR3 coding DNA: TGTGCCAGCAGCGTCATCACAGATACGCAGTATTTT.

V gene TRBV5-1 combines with J gene TRBJ2-3, with 15 bases matching TRBD2. V shed 4 bases and J 6 bases; nucleotides not matched to a gene: 9. The CDR3 runs to 17 residues. Germline CDR1 reads SGHRS; CDR2 reads YFSETQ. The CDR3 here is CASSPRTSGGGADTQYF. CDR3 sequence (DNA): TGCGCCAGCAGCCCGCGGACTAGCGGGGGGGGTGCGGATACGCAGTATTTT.

The J gene is TRBJ2-2, the V gene TRBV5-1; tentatively, D is TRBD1 (6 bases). With 6 bases removed from V and 2 bases from J, the gap between germline ends came to 17 bases. Per the germline V gene, CDR1 is SGHRS and CDR2 is YFSETQ. The CDR3 contains 16 residues. This chain's CDR3 is CASTQTLQGNTGELFF. The CDR3 coding sequence is TGCGCCAGCACCCAAACCCTACAGGGTAACACCGGGGAGCTGTTTTTT.

This clonotype came up a few times. The chain has TRBV2 and TRBJ2-2; 10 nucleotides agree with TRBD2. The germline V gene has CDR1 SNHLY and CDR2 FYNNEI. The CDR3 is made up of 15 amino acids. V lost 4 bases, J lost 5 bases, and 4 bases stayed unmatched. In DNA form, the CDR3 reads TGTGCCAGCAGTGGGGGACTAGCGTCAACCGGGGAGCTGTTTTTT. It specifies CASSGGLASTGELFF. Variable domain in full (rest from reference TRBV2 and TRBJ2-2): EPEVTQTPSHQVTQMGQEVILRCVPISNHLYFYWYRQILGQKVEFLVSFYNNEISEKSEIFDDQFSVERPDGSNFTLKIRSTKLEDSAMYFCASSGGLASTGELFFGEGSRLTVL.

This clonotype appeared many times. The genes are TRBV5-1 and TRBJ1-1; possible D gene TRBD1, 5 bases. The CDR3 is 13 amino acids. Trimming pared 4 bases from V and 2 bases from J, leaving 9 bases between. CDR1 SGHRS and CDR2 YFSETQ come from the germline V gene. The CDR3 DNA follows: TGCGCCAGCAGCCGGGACGCCAACACTGAAGCTTTCTTT. This codes for CASSRDANTEAFF. The variable domain in full, completed from reference TRBV5-1 and TRBJ1-1, reads KAGVTQTPRYLIKTRGQQVTLSCSPISGHRSVSWYQQTPGQGLQFLFEYFSETQRNKGNFPGRFSGRQFSNSRSEMNVSTLELGDSALYLCASSRDANTEAFFGQGTRLTVV.

The V gene is TRBV4-1, the J gene TRBJ1-1; 7 bases agree with TRBD1. J gave up 4 bases and V 3 bases, and 8 bases lay outside the gene matches. CDR3 length: 15 amino acids. Germline lookup yields CDR1 MGHRA and CDR2 YSYEKL. In nucleotides, the CDR3 is TGCGCCAGCAGCCACCCAGACAGGGATGCCACTGAAGCTTTCTTT. Its protein product is CASSHPDRDATEAFF.

The CDR3 protein is CASRSGAFPQYNEQFF. The CDR3 nucleotides are TGTGCCAGCAGATCAGGGGCCTTTCCCCAATACAATGAGCAGTTCTTC. This rearrangement joins TRBV27 to TRBJ2-1, with D tentatively TRBD1 (6 bases). This CDR3 is built from 16 residues. Deletions cut 6 bases from V and 4 bases from J, with 19 bases between. CDR1 and CDR2 (germline): MNHEY, SMNVEV (reference sequence).

In its sample, this clonotype was seen a few times. The chain combines TRBV7-2 with TRBJ2-7, with TRBD2 identical over 10 bases. Germline V CDR1 and CDR2: SGHTA, FQGNSA. Trimming took 4 bases from V and 3 from J; bases not matched to a gene: 9. The CDR3 is 16 residues long. The CDR3: CASSYLASGSVYEQYF. CDR3 nucleotide sequence: TGTGCCAGCAGCTACCTAGCTAGCGGGAGCGTCTACGAGCAGTACTTC.

The table lists this clonotype with a few counts. J is TRBJ2-5 and V is TRBV6-1, with 10 bases identical to TRBD1. The CDR3 sequence is 15 residues long. Unmatched junction bases numbered 8, after V lost 5 bases and J lost 5 bases. CDR1 is MNHNS and CDR2 is SASEGT in the germline V gene. CDR3 in DNA: TGTGCCAGCAGTCCAACCGGACAGGGGGTTGAGACCCAGTACTTC. This encodes CASSPTGQGVETQYF.

The rearrangement joins TRBV6-1 to TRBJ2-3; TRBD2 aligns across 10 bases. The CDR3 spans 15 residues. J was trimmed by 1 base and V by 7 bases; bases with no gene match: 5. Germline assignment: CDR1 MNHNS and CDR2 SASEGT. For the CDR3, the DNA is TGTGCCAGCATCCGACTAGCGGGCCGCACAGATACGCAGTATTTT. This sequence encodes CASIRLAGRTDTQYF.

There are a few counts of this clonotype. The CDR3 reads CSVEDLWSPRAGRRGNEQFF. CDR3 coding DNA: TGCAGCGTTGAAGATCTTTGGTCCCCTCGGGCAGGCCGACGTGGCAATGAGCAGTTCTTC. The chain employs TRBV29-1 and TRBJ2-1; D is undetermined. Per germline, CDR1 SQVTM and CDR2 ANQGSEA. The CDR3 covers 20 residues. V was trimmed by 0 bases and J by 6 bases, leaving 30 bases between them.

The chain links TRBV25-1 to TRBJ2-3; no reliable D call. The germline CDR1 and CDR2 sequences are MGHDK and SYGVNS. V lost 1 base and J 2 bases, leaving 7 bases between the germline ends. The length of the CDR3 is 14 residues. The CDR3 DNA is TGTGCCAGCAGTGAATTTGGAACCACAGATACGCAGTATTTT. Protein sequence: CASSEFGTTDTQYF.

The chain uses TRBV5-1 and TRBJ2-7; 9 nucleotides line up with TRBD2. The germline CDR1 and CDR2 sequences are SGHRS and YFSETQ. The CDR3 consists of 14 residues. V was pared by 4 bases and J by 4 bases, with 6 bases of the junction left unmatched. CDR3 in DNA: TGCGCCAGCAGCGGAGTAGCGGGAGCTTACGAGCAGTACTTC. Its protein product is CASSGVAGAYEQYF.

The chain joins TRBV12-3 or TRBV12-4 to TRBJ2-1, with 16 bases identical to TRBD2. There are 18 residues in the CDR3. Trimming took 11 bases from V and 6 from J; bases not matched to a gene: 16. CDR3: CALRTGTSGRGLANEQFF. CDR3 in DNA: TGTGCCCTCAGAACCGGGACTAGCGGGAGGGGGTTAGCCAATGAGCAGTTCTTC.

The chain links TRBV7-2 to TRBJ2-1, with 10 bases that match TRBD2. Germline-derived CDR1 and CDR2 are SGHTA and FQGNSA. The CDR3 extends over 14 amino acids. J lost 15 bases, V lost 5 bases, and 13 bases had no gene match. The DNA for the CDR3 is TGTGCCAGCAGCCCGGGACTAGCGTTCCCCGGGGGGTTCTTC. Translating gives CASSPGLAFPGGFF.

The chain couples TRBV5-7 to TRBJ1-5; D remains ambiguous. TRBV5-7 is classed as an ORF, of uncertain function. The CDR3 is made up of 12 amino acids. V lost 1 base to trimming and J lost 7 bases, with 6 bases between them. The CDR3 bases are TGTGCCAGCAGCTTGAAAGTACAGCCCCAGCATTTT. Amino acid sequence: CASSLKVQPQHF.

J is TRBJ1-6 and V is TRBV2; weak D call: TRBD1 (6 bases). The V and J ends lost 5 bases and 7 bases respectively, with 15 bases between them. CDR3 length: 15 amino acids. Germline CDR1 and CDR2: SNHLY and FYNNEI. The CDR3 spells CASSTTGSKNSPLHF. The CDR3 DNA follows: TGTGCCAGCAGTACCACAGGGTCTAAGAATTCACCCCTCCACTTT.

This clonotype has only a few counts. The chain uses TRBV12-3 or TRBV12-4 and TRBJ2-7; D gene unclear. This CDR3 has 13 amino acids. Trimming took 5 bases from V and 4 from J, leaving 12 bases between them. The CDR3 region is CASSRYGVYEQYF. DNA for the CDR3: TGTGCCAGCAGTCGATATGGGGTATACGAGCAGTACTTC.

This clonotype was counted between two and nine times. The chain joins TRBV20-1 to TRBJ2-5, with D perhaps TRBD1 (6 bases). The V gene's germline CDR1 is DFQATT and CDR2 SNEGSKA (reference sequence). CDR3 length: 14 residues. The V gene lost 3 bases and the J gene lost 5 bases, with 16 bases spanning the gap. For the CDR3, the DNA is TGCAGTGCTAGCGGTGGGGGCCCGGGGGAGACCCAGTACTTC. Its translation is CSASGGGPGETQYF.

A few counts support this clonotype. The CDR3 sequence: CASSQGITEQFF. CDR3 nucleotides: TGTGCCAGCAGCCAAGGCATAACTGAGCAGTTCTTC. The chain couples TRBV3-1 to TRBJ2-1; D is ambiguous. Trimming removed 1 base from V and 9 bases from J, with 7 bases in between. This CDR3 has 12 residues. Looked up from germline, CDR1 is LGHDT and CDR2 is YNNKEL (reference sequence).

The chain couples TRBV18 to TRBJ2-5, with no clear D. This CDR3 is built from 13 residues. CDR1 is KGHSH and CDR2 is LQKENI in the germline V gene. V was shortened by 2 bases and J by 5 bases, with 9 bases between the two germline ends. The CDR3 DNA reads as TGTGCCAGCTCACCAGGGGTAGGGGAGACCCAGTACTTC. Its protein is CASSPGVGETQYF.

This clonotype was seen a handful of times. The chain is built from TRBV6-1 and TRBJ2-1; 11 bases map to TRBD2. The CDR3 spans 17 residues. V was clipped by 6 bases and J by 2 bases; unmatched bases: 9. Germline loops: CDR1 MNHNS, CDR2 SASEGT. The CDR3 region has the DNA TGTGCCAGCAGACAGATACCGGGACTAGCGGCCTACAATGAGCAGTTCTTC. This gives the protein CASRQIPGLAAYNEQFF.

The chain joins TRBV5-1 to TRBJ2-1; D unresolved. V was cut by 0 bases and J by 9 bases, with 13 bases left in between. CDR1 is SGHRS, CDR2 YFSETQ, per germline. The CDR3 spans 14 residues. The DNA for the CDR3 is TGCGCCAGCAGCTTGGACGCCCCCTGGGGTGAGCAGTTCTTC. It encodes CASSLDAPWGEQFF.

DNA for the CDR3: TGTGCCAGCAGCGTAGAGGGTAGCGGTGCAGATACGCAGTATTTT. Amino acids: CASSVEGSGADTQYF. V usage is TRBV9 and J usage is TRBJ2-3; the D gene is possibly TRBD2 (6 bases). V shed 0 bases and J shed 4 bases, with 12 bases lying between them. The length of the CDR3 is 15 residues. Germline lookup yields CDR1 SGDLS and CDR2 YYNGEE.

This clonotype has at least ten counts. This CDR3 reads CASSVGEGVYYEQYF. CDR3 sequence (DNA): TGTGCCAGCAGCGTAGGGGAGGGGGTCTACTACGAGCAGTACTTC. The chain employs TRBV9 and TRBJ2-7; perhaps TRBD2 as D (7 bases). The V and J ends lost 0 bases and 3 bases respectively, with 13 bases between them. CDR3 length equals 15 residues. CDR1 is SGDLS, CDR2 YYNGEE, per germline.

Only a few counts were recorded for this clonotype. The genes are TRBV10-3 and TRBJ2-1, with 9 bases aligning to TRBD1. With 11 bases clipped from V and 4 bases from J, the junction kept 15 bases outside the gene matches. Germline V gene data show CDR1 as ENHRY and CDR2 as SYGVKD. This CDR3 region has 16 residues. The CDR3 nucleotides read TGTGCCCCGCGCAGGCCCGACAGGGGGGGTTACAATGAGCAGTTCTTC. Amino acids: CAPRRPDRGGYNEQFF.

This clonotype was observed a handful of times. J is TRBJ2-3 and V is TRBV7-3; tentatively, D is TRBD2 (6 bases). V was trimmed by 1 base and J by 6 bases, leaving 17 bases between them. CDR1 and CDR2 (germline): SGHTA, FQGTGA. The CDR3 is 16 amino acids. The CDR3 sequence is CASSLSGASAGDTQYF. The CDR3 DNA reads as TGTGCCAGCAGCTTAAGCGGGGCATCAGCTGGCGATACGCAGTATTTT.

This clonotype was counted at least ten times. The J gene is TRBJ2-3, the V gene TRBV7-9; 7 nucleotides line up with TRBD1. Trimming cost V 5 bases and J 3 bases; bases outside gene matches: 8. Germline V gene sequence: CDR1 SEHNR, CDR2 FQNEAQ (reference sequence). CDR3 size: 15 residues. CDR3 amino acids: CASSPRQGRTDTQYF. The CDR3 DNA reads as TGTGCCAGCAGCCCAAGACAGGGTAGGACAGATACGCAGTATTTT.